This paragraph reports one T cell receptor beta chain. These data are taken from a study of blood T cell repertoires in COVID-19. Study information: Researchers got acute and convalescent COVID-19 samples from the United States, Italy and Spain. T cells, B-cell-depleted T cells, or PBMCs provided the cDNA or gDNA that served as material.

In the source study's methods: Amplifying reference gene primers gave estimates of nucleated cell counts. Some clones are missing from TCRdb's copy, which holds only in-frame ones; the method was immunoSEQ multiplex PCR. The V and J calls and clone size are taken from that table; D and trimming were inferred from the DNA. The repertoire holds more than 150,000 clones, with approximately 88% as singletons. The origin of this receptor is a man aged 18 to 29 with active or convalescent COVID-19. Sequencing used peripheral blood.

CDR3 bases: TGTGCCACCAGCAGAGATGAGGGACTAGCGGGGGATAGCTCCTACGAGCAGTACTTC. Protein sequence: CATSRDEGLAGDSSYEQYF. The rearrangement links TRBV15 to TRBJ2-7; 14 nucleotides match TRBD2. Trimming at V came to 0 bases and at J to 0 bases, leaving 7 bases not matched to a gene. The CDR3 runs 19 residues. Germline V CDR1 and CDR2: LNHNV, YYDKDF (reference sequence).